This T cell receptor beta chain was captured in a study of PD-1 blockade in classical Hodgkin lymphoma. This clone is a singleton in its sample. The length of the CDR3 is 15 residues. CDR1 and CDR2 (germline): SGHNT, YYREEE (reference sequence). The V gene end was trimmed by 0 bases and the J gene end by 3 bases; junction bases not matched to a gene: 5. Here immunoSEQ multiplex PCR was the method, and the copy in TCRdb shows in-frame clones only, minus some. The table includes 20,000 to 25,000 clones, about four fifths detected once. Each patient's relapse followed autologous stem cell transplantation, and brentuximab vedotin exposure varied.

The V call is TRBV5-4, the J call TRBJ1-2; 7 bases match TRBD1. This receptor was obtained from a human donor with classical Hodgkin lymphoma. Source: peripheral blood mononuclear cells (PBMCs), taken before the second cycle of nivolumab. In DNA, the CDR3 is TGTGCCAGCAGCTTGGGAGACAGGGTGGACTATGGCTACACCTTC. Translated, it gives CASSLGDRVDYGYTF.